Included here is one T cell receptor beta chain sequence, with context. Its antigen is currently unknown. The entry originates in a study of T cell responses to AZD1222 COVID-19 vaccine. Study information: Pooling of second doses given at about 4 or about 12 weeks was done.

Germline loops: CDR1 PRHDT, CDR2 FYEKMQ (reference sequence). This CDR3 contains 13 residues. The V and J ends lost 3 bases and 2 bases respectively, with 8 bases between them. Only in-frame clones appear in the TCRdb table, and some are missing; sequencing was by immunoSEQ multiplex PCR. The sample carries over 90,000 clones, around nine tenths recorded once. Regarding the study as a whole: Spike was spanned by vaccine-associated CD4 TCRs, which were dominant at 160-218 and 743-854. Clonal diversity was possibly underestimated, and white British individuals and females predominated among donors. Rises in breadth and depth of Spike-specific TCRs came after two AZD1222 doses.

This sample comprised peripheral blood, obtained on day 0 of AZD1222 vaccination. This chain links TRBV13 with TRBJ2-7; D remains ambiguous. This clonotype was obtained from an adult in good health. The CDR3 loop reads CASSFRQTYEQYF. CDR3 in DNA: TGTGCCAGCAGCTTCCGGCAGACCTACGAGCAGTACTTC. The variable domain in full, completed from reference TRBV13 and TRBJ2-7, reads AAGVIQSPRHLIKEKRETATLKCYPIPRHDTVYWYQQGPGQDPQFLISFYEKMQSDKGSIPDRFSAQQFSDYHSELNMSSLELGDSALYFCASSFRQTYEQYFGPGTRLTVT.